This T cell receptor (beta chain) appears in the sequencing data of a study of OX40 agonist ivuxolimab in advanced cancers. Study in general: Partial responses were achieved by three patients, one with hepatocellular carcinoma and two with cutaneous melanoma.

Germline CDR1 is SGHAT and CDR2 is FQNNGV. This CDR3 region has 14 residues. The V and J ends lost 5 bases and 8 bases respectively, with 16 bases between them. General study results and limits: There was clonal expansion of CD4+ and CD8+ blood T cells by week 6 at 0.1 to 3.0 mg/kg.

Profiling relied on immunoSEQ multiplex PCR, and the TCRdb table lists in-frame clones only, not all of them. Of approximately 22,000 clones in the sample, 65% to 90% were seen once. About this clone itself: Its matching antigen is unknown.

This receptor was identified in an adult with an advanced solid tumor such as melanoma, head and neck, liver or kidney cancer. Sequenced here: CD4+ or CD8+ T cells sorted from blood, sampled in a trial of the OX40 agonist ivuxolimab. The chain uses TRBV11-2 and TRBJ2-1, with D possibly matching TRBD1 (5 bases). In nucleotides, the CDR3 is TGTGCCAGCAGCCCCTGGCGTGGACACGATGAGCAGTTCTTC. Amino acids: CASSPWRGHDEQFF.